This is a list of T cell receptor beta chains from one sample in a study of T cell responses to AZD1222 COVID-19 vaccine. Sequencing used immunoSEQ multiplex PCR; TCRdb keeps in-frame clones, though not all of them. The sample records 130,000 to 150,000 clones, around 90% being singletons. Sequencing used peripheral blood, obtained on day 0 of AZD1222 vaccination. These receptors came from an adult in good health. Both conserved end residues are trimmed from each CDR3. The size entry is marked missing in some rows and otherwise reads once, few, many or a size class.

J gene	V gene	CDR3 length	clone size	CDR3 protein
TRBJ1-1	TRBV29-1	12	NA	SVGERSMNTEAF
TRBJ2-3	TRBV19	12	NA	ASSDIRLAITQY
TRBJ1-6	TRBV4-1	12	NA	ASSHHGINSPLH
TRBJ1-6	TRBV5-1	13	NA	ASSWRGGTGSPLH
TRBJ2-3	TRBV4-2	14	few	ASSQDREGSRDTQY
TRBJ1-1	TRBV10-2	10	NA	ASSEQQGVAF
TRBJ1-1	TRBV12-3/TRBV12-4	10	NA	ASTSGTLASF
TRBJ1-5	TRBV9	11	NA	ASSAEGDQPQH
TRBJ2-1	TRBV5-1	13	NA	ASSLQGESYNEQF
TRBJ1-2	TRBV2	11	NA	ASSYYGANGYT
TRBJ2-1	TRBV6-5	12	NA	ASSRWTRAREQF